The 24 T cell receptor beta chains given below trace back to one sample, sequenced in a study of blood T cells in healthy people across ages. For the second PCR, which ran for about 6 to 11 cycles, a sample-barcoded 5' primer and a J-beta primer mix were used. TCRdb used MiXCR to reprocess the 5' RACE reads, holding one entry per CDR3 protein. The sample includes fewer than 1,200,000 distinct CDR3 sequences, around 25% seen only once; the top ten take less than 0.85%. The same sample was also used in a study of T cells of mothers and their children.

Sequenced material: blood. The source of these receptors is a girl aged 2-10 years in good health.

The J gene is TRBJ2-7, the V gene TRBV7-9, with 8 bases fitting TRBD2. Germline loops: CDR1 SEHNR, CDR2 FQNEAQ (reference sequence). CDR3 size: 14 residues. The J segment lost 6 bases and the V segment lost 1 base, leaving 5 bases of the junction unmatched. The CDR3 DNA reads as TGTGCCAGCAGCTTAGGTAGCGGGACCAGCGAGCAGTACTTC. Its translation is CASSLGSGTSEQYF.

This clonotype showed up just a few times. The J gene is TRBJ2-5, the V gene TRBV20-1; D gene unclear. This CDR3 region has 11 residues. The V gene's germline CDR1 is DFQATT and CDR2 SNEGSKA (reference sequence). Trimming removed 2 bases at V and 5 bases at J, with 6 bases between. As DNA, the CDR3 is TGCAGTGCTAGAAAAGTGGAGACCCAGTACTTC. The encoded protein is CSARKVETQYF.

The chain recombines TRBV12-3 or TRBV12-4 with TRBJ2-3; 9 nucleotides align to TRBD2. J was trimmed by 2 bases and V by 2 bases; bases with no gene match: 5. The CDR3 is 16 amino acids. The DNA for the CDR3 is TGTGCCAGCAGTTTAACGGCGGGGGGGTTCACAGATACGCAGTATTTT. Translated, it gives CASSLTAGGFTDTQYF.

The chain combines TRBV12-3 or TRBV12-4 with TRBJ1-2; 10 bases map to TRBD1. The CDR3 runs 13 residues. V shed 5 bases and J 8 bases; nucleotides not matched to a gene: 5. The CDR3 DNA follows: TGTGCCAGCAGTCCGTGGACAGGGGGAGGCTACACCTTC. Translation gives CASSPWTGGGYTF.

In this sample, this clonotype turned up a few times. CDR3 sequence (DNA): TGCGCCAGCAGCTCCTTTTCCTGGCCGCTACAAGAGACCCAGTACTTC. It codes for CASSSFSWPLQETQYF. This chain joins TRBV4-1 and TRBJ2-5, with D uncertain. CDR3 size: 16 residues. V gave up 5 bases and J gave up 2 bases, with 18 bases separating them. Germline-derived CDR1 and CDR2 are MGHRA and YSYEKL.

The sample holds a few counts of this clonotype. The gene calls are TRBV20-1 and TRBJ1-2; TRBD1 aligns across 10 bases. Germline CDR1 DFQATT, CDR2 SNEGSKA (reference sequence). The ends lost 8 bases at V and 4 bases at J; junction bases unmatched: 13. The CDR3 runs 15 residues. The CDR3 nucleotides read TGCAGTTTACGGGACAGGGGTCCGGATTCCTATGGCTACACCTTC. Translating gives CSLRDRGPDSYGYTF.

On this clonotype itself: The junction and the germline gene differ at one end; a read error may be behind it. The rearrangement links TRBV5-1 to TRBJ2-1; TRBD2 might be the D (6 bases). This CDR3 is 15 amino acids long. The germline gives CDR1 SGHRS, CDR2 YFSETQ. CDR3 DNA: TGCGCCAGCAGCCCGATAGCGGACGGCTACAATGAGCAGTCCTTC. Protein sequence: CASSPIADGYNEQSF.

This sequence joins TRBV5-1 and TRBJ2-3; D is ambiguous. Germline V gives CDR1 SGHRS, CDR2 YFSETQ. The CDR3 runs 15 residues. Trimming cost V 1 base and J 2 bases, with 11 bases left between them. The DNA of the CDR3 is TGCGCCAGCAGCTTGCGCGGCTACACCACAGATACGCAGTATTTT. This codes for CASSLRGYTTDTQYF.

This CDR3 reads CASSGIGQGLRETQYF. CDR3 in DNA: TGTGCCAGCAGTGGAATAGGACAGGGGTTGCGAGAGACCCAGTACTTC. The rearrangement links TRBV2 to TRBJ2-5, with TRBD1 matching over 9 bases. V was pared by 4 bases and J by 4 bases, with 10 bases of the junction left unmatched. The CDR3 loop spans 16 amino acids. Germline CDR1 reads SNHLY; CDR2 reads FYNNEI.

The sample holds a few counts of this clonotype. The gene calls are TRBV4-2 and TRBJ2-5; 9 bases line up with TRBD2. In germline, CDR1 is LGHNA, CDR2 YNFKEQ. J gave up 0 bases and V 2 bases, and 1 base lay outside the gene matches. This CDR3 has 15 amino acids. The CDR3 nucleotides are TGTGCCAGCAGCCAACTAGCGGGAAACCAAGAGACCCAGTACTTC. It yields the protein CASSQLAGNQETQYF.

This clonotype was seen a handful of times. The chain has TRBV28 and TRBJ1-5, with D unclear. CDR3 length: 14 residues. Germline CDR1 and CDR2: MDHEN and SYDVKM. V was clipped by 6 bases and J by 6 bases, with 15 bases between them. CDR3: CASRVSTSGQPQHF. DNA of the CDR3: TGTGCCAGCAGGGTTAGCACTAGCGGTCAGCCCCAGCATTTT.

The rearrangement uses TRBV7-9 and TRBJ2-1; no firm D call. This CDR3 is 15 amino acids long. Trimming cost V 0 bases and J 7 bases, with 13 bases left between them. Germline loops: CDR1 SEHNR, CDR2 FQNEAQ (reference sequence). CDR3: CASSLAAAPPNEQFF. The CDR3 nucleotides are TGTGCCAGCAGCTTAGCGGCGGCCCCTCCTAATGAGCAGTTCTTC.

This clonotype was observed a few times. The chain recombines TRBV29-1 with TRBJ2-1, with 7 bases lining up with TRBD2. The CDR3 sequence is 15 residues long. The junction had 14 bases not matched to a gene; V was cut back by 7 bases and J by 5 bases. Germline CDR1 is SQVTM and CDR2 is ANQGSEA. The CDR3, as DNA: TGCAGCGCCGAGGGAGGGGCAGGAACTAACAATGAGCAGTTCTTC. Its protein product is CSAEGGAGTNNEQFF.

This clonotype was detected a few times. V gene TRBV7-9 combines with J gene TRBJ1-1, with a weak D call TRBD1 (5 bases). Looked up from germline, CDR1 is SEHNR and CDR2 is FQNEAQ (reference sequence). V dropped 2 bases and J dropped 5 bases, with 15 bases sitting between them. This CDR3 contains 15 residues. CDR3 in amino acids: CASSLRQGIATEAFF. Written as DNA, the CDR3 is TGTGCCAGCAGCTTAAGGCAGGGTATCGCGACTGAAGCTTTCTTT.

The chain employs TRBV9 and TRBJ1-1, with 12 nucleotides matching TRBD1. Looked up from germline, CDR1 is SGDLS and CDR2 is YYNGEE. The CDR3 has 16 amino acids. V was pared by 4 bases and J by 3 bases, with 7 bases of the junction left unmatched. CDR3 coding DNA: TGTGCCAGCAGCCCTGGGACAGGGGGCGCGTACACTGAAGCTTTCTTT. This gives the protein CASSPGTGGAYTEAFF.

CDR3 DNA: TGCGCCAGCAGCCAAGGTCCCCGGGGACCTGAGTCCTACAATGAGCAGTTCTTC. Protein product: CASSQGPRGPESYNEQFF. The gene calls are TRBV4-3 and TRBJ2-1; D is possibly TRBD1 or TRBD2 (5 bases each). Germline assignment: CDR1 LGHNA and CDR2 YSLEER. The CDR3 covers 18 residues. Trimming stripped 1 base from V and 1 base from J, with 17 bases between.

This clonotype has just a few counts. The chain is built from TRBV6-5 and TRBJ1-5, with D possibly matching TRBD1 (5 bases). Trimming took 5 bases from V and 7 from J, leaving 12 bases between them. This CDR3 region has 13 residues. The germline V gene has CDR1 MNHEY and CDR2 SVGAGI. The CDR3 reads CASSRDSGQPQHF. The CDR3 DNA reads as TGTGCCAGCAGTCGGGACTCAGGACAGCCCCAGCATTTT.

This clonotype showed up just a few times. The rearrangement links TRBV5-5 to TRBJ2-4, with D uncertain. V lost 0 bases and J lost 11, with 18 bases in between. This CDR3 has 15 residues. Per the germline V gene, CDR1 is SGHKS and CDR2 is YYEKEE (reference sequence). CDR3 loop: CASSLEGSKLNVQYF. Written as DNA, the CDR3 is TGTGCCAGCAGCTTGGAAGGATCCAAATTGAACGTTCAGTACTTC. Variable domain in full (rest from reference TRBV5-5 and TRBJ2-4): DAGVTQSPTHLIKTRGQQVTLRCSPISGHKSVSWYQQVLGQGPQFIFQYYEKEERGRGNFPDRFSARQFPNYSSELNVNALLLGDSALYLCASSLEGSKLNVQYFGAGTRLSVL.

The chain joins TRBV29-1 to TRBJ2-5, with a weak D call TRBD2 (5 bases). The J call is doubtful: the DNA matches TRBJ2-7 better. This CDR3 comprises 12 residues. The germline gives CDR1 SQVTM, CDR2 ANQGSEA. The CDR3 protein is CSVLGLSYEQYF. DNA of the CDR3: TGCAGCGTTCTAGGACTCTCCTACGAGCAGTACTTC.

This clonotype was seen only a few times. The missing conserved phenylalanine or tryptophan at the end of this CDR3 makes a read error likely. The DNA is omitted, as the CDR3 cannot be located on it reliably, and the CDR3 follows TCRdb's listing. This sequence joins TRBV5-1 and TRBJ2-4. Per germline, CDR1 SGHRS and CDR2 YFSETQ. Counting both end residues, the CDR3 totals 9 amino acids. This chain's CDR3 is CASSLWGLL.

This clonotype was found a few times. The genes are TRBV7-2 and TRBJ2-7, with no clear D. CDR1 and CDR2 (germline): SGHTA, FQGNSA. CDR3 length equals 14 residues. Trimming took off 2 bases at V and 3 bases at J, with 11 bases between the two ends. CDR3 DNA: TGTGCCAGCAGCTTACTCTCCCCTAGCTACGAGCAGTACTTC. Residues: CASSLLSPSYEQYF.

The chain has TRBV4-3 and TRBJ1-2; TRBD1 is a possible D gene (6 bases). This CDR3 is 15 amino acids long. V was shortened by 3 bases and J by 6 bases, with 17 bases between the two germline ends. The germline gives CDR1 LGHNA, CDR2 YSLEER. For the CDR3, the DNA is TGCGCCAGCAGCCAGAGTACAGGGAGTGGGCATGGCTACACCTTC. Translated, it gives CASSQSTGSGHGYTF.

The rearrangement joins TRBV5-4 to TRBJ2-7; D unclear. Between the trimmed V and J ends, which lost 3 bases and 5 bases, there was a span of 18 bases. Germline V gene lookup returns CDR1 SGHNT and CDR2 YYREEE (reference sequence). The CDR3 extends over 15 amino acids. For the CDR3, the DNA is TGTGCCAGCAGCTCCCCAACTCCAGGAATAGACGAGCAGTACTTC. Encoded protein: CASSSPTPGIDEQYF.

This clonotype was seen more than once but under ten times. The CDR3, as DNA: TGTGCCAGCAGCTCGAAATGGGGGAATTTCGATGAGCAGTTCTTC. Translated, it gives CASSSKWGNFDEQFF. This chain uses TRBV7-3 with TRBJ2-5; D possibly matches TRBD1 or TRBD2 (5 bases each). The end of the DNA aligns better with TRBJ2-1, so the J call may be wrong. Germline loops: CDR1 SGHTA, CDR2 FQGTGA. The CDR3 spans 15 residues.